The clone carrying this T cell receptor beta chain was picked up a small number of times. Its antigen is as yet unknown. The source of the sample is a study of T cell responses to AZD1222 COVID-19 vaccine. Whole-study findings and limits: Baseline seropositives among AZD1222 recipients totaled only 5 or 6. Donors skewed white British and female; clonal diversity was possibly underestimated.

Libraries were prepared by immunoSEQ multiplex PCR; TCRdb keeps only in-frame clonotypes and omits some of them. The table lists tens of thousands of clones, about 74% of them singletons. Per germline, CDR1 SGHAT and CDR2 FQNNGV. Trimming took off 3 bases at V and 2 bases at J, with 10 bases between the two ends. The CDR3 runs 14 residues. The J gene is TRBJ1-1, the V gene TRBV11-2, with TRBD1 as a possible D gene (6 bases). Specimen: peripheral blood, collected on day 0 of AZD1222 vaccination. This clonotype was sampled from an adult in good health. Here the CDR3 DNA reads TGTGCCAGCAGCTTCACAGGGACCAACACTGAAGCTTTCTTT. This codes for CASSFTGTNTEAFF.